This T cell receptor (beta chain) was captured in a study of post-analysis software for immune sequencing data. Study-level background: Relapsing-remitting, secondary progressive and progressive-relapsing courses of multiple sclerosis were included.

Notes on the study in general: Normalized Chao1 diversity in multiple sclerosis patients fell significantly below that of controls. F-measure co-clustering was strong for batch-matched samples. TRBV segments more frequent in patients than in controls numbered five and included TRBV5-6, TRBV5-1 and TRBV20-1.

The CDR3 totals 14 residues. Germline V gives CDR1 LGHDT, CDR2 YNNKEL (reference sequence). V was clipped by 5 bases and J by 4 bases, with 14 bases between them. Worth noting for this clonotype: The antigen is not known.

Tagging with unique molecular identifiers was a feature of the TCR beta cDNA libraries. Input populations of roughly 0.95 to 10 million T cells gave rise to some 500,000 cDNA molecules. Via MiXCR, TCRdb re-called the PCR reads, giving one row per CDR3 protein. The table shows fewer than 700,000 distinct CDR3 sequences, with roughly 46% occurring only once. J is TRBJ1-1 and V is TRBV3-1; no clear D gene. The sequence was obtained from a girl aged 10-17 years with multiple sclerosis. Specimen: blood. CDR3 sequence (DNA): TGTGCCAGCAGCGGAACGCAGGTTCGCACTGAAGCTTTCTTT. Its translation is CASSGTQVRTEAFF.